The sequence of this TCR beta chain was determined in a study of T cell responses to AZD1222 COVID-19 vaccine. General study results and limits: A reported finding is that nearly half of spike-specific TCRs target unmutated variant regions. Among those given AZD1222, only six were seropositive at baseline. A rise in Spike-specific TCR breadth and depth followed two AZD1222 doses.

Repertoires were generated with immunoSEQ multiplex PCR, while TCRdb's copy carries only in-frame clones and drops some. Of roughly 46,000 clones listed, around 88% are singletons. This clone showed up just once. As yet, its antigen is unknown. V was cut by 5 bases and J by 1 base, with 18 bases left in between. CDR1 and CDR2 (germline): MNHEY, SMNVEV (reference sequence). This CDR3 is 16 amino acids long. The input for sequencing was peripheral blood, taken 28 days after the second AZD1222 dose. The origin of this receptor is an adult who received the AZD1222 COVID-19 vaccine. This chain uses TRBV27 with TRBJ2-7, with no clear D. The CDR3 is CASSTRPRLTSYEQYF. The CDR3 DNA reads TGTGCCAGCAGTACCAGACCGCGGCTGACGTCCTACGAGCAGTACTTC.